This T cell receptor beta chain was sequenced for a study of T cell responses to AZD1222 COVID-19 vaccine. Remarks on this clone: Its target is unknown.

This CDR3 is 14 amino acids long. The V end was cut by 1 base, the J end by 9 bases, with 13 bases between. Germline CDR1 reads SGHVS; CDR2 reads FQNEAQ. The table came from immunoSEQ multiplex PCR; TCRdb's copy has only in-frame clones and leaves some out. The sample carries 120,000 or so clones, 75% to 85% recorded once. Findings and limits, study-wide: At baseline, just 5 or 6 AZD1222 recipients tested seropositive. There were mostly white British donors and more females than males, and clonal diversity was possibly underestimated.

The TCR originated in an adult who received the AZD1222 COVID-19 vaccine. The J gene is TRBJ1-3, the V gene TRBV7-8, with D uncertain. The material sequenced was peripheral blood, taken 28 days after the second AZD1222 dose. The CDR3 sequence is CASSLEPGWGTIYF. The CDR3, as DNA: TGTGCCAGCAGCTTAGAGCCGGGGTGGGGCACCATATATTTT.